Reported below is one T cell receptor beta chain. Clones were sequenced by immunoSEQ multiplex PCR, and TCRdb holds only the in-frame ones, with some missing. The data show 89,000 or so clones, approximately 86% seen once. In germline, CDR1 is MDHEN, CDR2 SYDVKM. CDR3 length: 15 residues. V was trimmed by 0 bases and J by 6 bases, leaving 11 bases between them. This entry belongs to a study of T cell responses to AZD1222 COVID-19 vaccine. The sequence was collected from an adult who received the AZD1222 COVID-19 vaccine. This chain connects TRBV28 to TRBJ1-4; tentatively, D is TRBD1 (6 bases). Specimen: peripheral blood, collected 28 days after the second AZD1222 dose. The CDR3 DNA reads TGTGCCAGCAGTTTATGGCGGGGGCAAGATGAAAAACTGTTTTTT. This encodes CASSLWRGQDEKLFF.